This entry describes one T cell receptor (beta chain). Germline CDR1 reads SGHAT; CDR2 reads FQDESV (reference sequence). The V and J ends lost 0 bases and 3 bases respectively, with 18 bases between them. CDR3 length: 18 residues. This sample stems from a study of response to subunit inactivated influenza vaccine. One entry per CDR3 protein, called by TCRdb with MiXCR from the RT-PCR reads. The sample has about 520,000 distinct CDR3 sequences; approximately 24% are singletons. Source: CD4+ T cells sorted from PBMCs, taken approximately 5 days after vaccination. The chain is built from TRBV11-1 and TRBJ2-4; D may be TRBD1 or TRBD2 (6 bases each). The receptor was isolated from a man between 45 and 60 years old who received an inactivated influenza vaccine. CDR3 DNA sequence: TGTGCCAGCAGCTTAGCGCCTCCGGGGGCAACCCGCAAAAACATTCAGTACTTC. Amino acids: CASSLAPPGATRKNIQYF.